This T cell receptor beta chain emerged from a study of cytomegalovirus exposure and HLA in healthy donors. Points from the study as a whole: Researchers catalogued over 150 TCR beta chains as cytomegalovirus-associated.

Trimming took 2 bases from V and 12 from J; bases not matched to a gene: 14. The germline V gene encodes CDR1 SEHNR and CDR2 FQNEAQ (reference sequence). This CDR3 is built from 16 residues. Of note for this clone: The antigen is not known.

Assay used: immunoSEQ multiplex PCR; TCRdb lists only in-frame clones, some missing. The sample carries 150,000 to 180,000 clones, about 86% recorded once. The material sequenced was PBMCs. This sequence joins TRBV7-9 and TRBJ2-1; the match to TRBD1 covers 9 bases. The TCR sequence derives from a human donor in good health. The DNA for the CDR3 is TGTGCCAGCAGCTTAAGGGACAGGGCGAACTCCTATGGGCAGTTCTTC. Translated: CASSLRDRANSYGQFF.